What follows is one T cell receptor beta chain and its context. Method: immunoSEQ multiplex PCR; TCRdb's copy keeps in-frame clones and lacks some. The table includes tens of thousands of clones, roughly three fifths detected once. V shed 1 base, J shed 5 bases, and the junction held 6 bases outside the gene matches. The CDR3 has 15 amino acids. Germline V gene sequence: CDR1 KGHSH, CDR2 LQKENI. The record originates from a study of cytotoxic CD8 clonotypes in ibrutinib-treated CLL. V usage is TRBV18 and J usage is TRBJ2-7, with 9 bases lining up with TRBD2. This sequence originates from a human donor with chronic lymphocytic leukemia. The material was PBMCs, obtained after 24 months of ibrutinib treatment. DNA of the CDR3: TGTGCCAGCTCACCACTAGCGGGAGTGGAAAACGAGCAGTACTTC. Protein product: CASSPLAGVENEQYF.